This T cell receptor beta chain appears in the sequencing data of a study of blood T cell repertoires in COVID-19 (dated by TCRdb to between 2020 and 2021). Regarding the research as a whole: Collaborator samples came from the United States, Italy and Spain and covered acute and convalescent phases of COVID-19. The prospective study material was composed of cDNA or gDNA derived from T cells, B-cell-depleted T cells, or PBMCs. Subjects who had been exposed to COVID-19, were actively infected with it, or had recovered from it provided the deeply sampled blood TCRbeta repertoires that made up the dataset. The repertoires were released in a freely available public database intended as a resource for research on the immune response to SARS-CoV-2. The samples were drawn from the first 160 participants of the ongoing ImmuneRACE study and from more than 1,000 subjects provided by 6 global collaborators. The sample metadata nearly always contained a de-identified subject ID, COVID-19 status, age in years and sex. HLA class I and class II types, where available, came from metadata supplied by the sample provider rather than from assay-based typing. What the study reported, not specific to this receptor: How much clinical and demographic metadata was included differed by source and by participant, and the metadata was provided uncurated.

TCRbeta CDR3 regions were amplified from genomic DNA by means of the immunoSEQ Assay, a bias-controlled multiplex PCR. Under the source paper's analysis protocol: The number of nucleated cells in each sample was estimated by amplification of reference gene primers within the assay. To quantify the absolute abundance of each unique TCRbeta CDR3 rearrangement, sequence reads were collapsed and filtered. For each sample, productive Simpson clonality was calculated as the square root of Simpson's diversity index over productive rearrangements. The immuneACCESS repertoire file appears here via TCRdb, limited to in-frame rearrangements. These files lack a portion of the clones; in checked studies, under half of the deficit traces to unresolved V genes, and the cause of the others is not known. That table supplies the V and J calls and clone size; D and trimming were determined from the DNA. The sample data list about 220,000 clones, and around 83% of these were observed just once. Jointly, the top ten make up about 10% of the sample.

Each collaborating institution followed its own protocols to collect whole blood in K2EDTA tubes. Collaborator samples were shipped for TCRbeta analysis as frozen whole blood, isolated PBMCs, or DNA extracted from either sample type. For this clone: No cognate antigen has been identified for it. The record has no base qualities; no much larger clone is one base away.

The sequenced sample was peripheral blood. The receptor's source is a man aged 50 to 60 with active or convalescent COVID-19.

CDR3 loop: CSVEDLDRDYGYTF. The DNA sequence follows: TGCAGCGTTGAAGACTTGGACAGGGATTATGGCTACACCTTC. The sequence joins TRBV29-1 to TRBJ1-2, and 8 junction bases match TRBD1. The CDR1 and CDR2 encoded by the germline V gene are SQVTM and ANQGSEA. The CDR3 covers 14 residues, taking in both the cysteine and the phenylalanine. Of the read, only the CDR3 DNA is kept; its 42 bases are in frame from base 1. V is trimmed back by 0 bases and J by 5 bases, and the junction contains 5 bases that no gene match accounts for.